A selection of T cell receptor beta chains follows, all from one sample in a study of blood T cell repertoires in COVID-19. Clones were read by immunoSEQ multiplex PCR, and TCRdb kept only the in-frame ones, dropping some. The data hold about 100,000 clones, with roughly 92% observed a single time. Sequenced material: peripheral blood. These receptors all stem from an older man with acute or convalescent COVID-19. Each CDR3 is given with its conserved first and last residue. Fields, in order: CDR3 protein, CDR3 DNA, CDR3 length, clone size, J gene, V gene, D gene. The D gene is left open where the match is weak. Where a row states a size, it is once, few, many or the class of an expanded clone; other rows omit it.

CDR3aa: CSAEGRNTGELFF; CDR3nt: TGCAGCGCCGAGGGCAGAAACACCGGGGAGCTGTTTTTT; len: 13; abundance: once; j_gene: TRBJ2-2; v_gene: TRBV29-1; d_gene: -
CDR3aa: CTSRLRGGGRYNEQFF; CDR3nt: TGCACCAGCAGGCTCCGAGGCGGGGGGCGTTACAATGAGCAGTTCTTC; len: 16; abundance: -; j_gene: TRBJ2-1; v_gene: TRBV1; d_gene: -
CDR3aa: CASSRRGVQETQYF; CDR3nt: TGTGCCAGCAGCAGGCGGGGGGTCCAAGAGACCCAGTACTTC; len: 14; abundance: -; j_gene: TRBJ2-5; v_gene: TRBV13; d_gene: TRBD2
CDR3aa: CASSEVGGTAYGYTF; CDR3nt: TGTGCCAGCAGTGAAGTAGGGGGGACAGCCTATGGCTACACCTTC; len: 15; abundance: -; j_gene: TRBJ1-2; v_gene: TRBV6-1; d_gene: TRBD1
CDR3aa: CASSETSRENYEQYF; CDR3nt: TGTGCCAGCAGCGAGACGTCGAGGGAAAACTACGAGCAGTACTTC; len: 15; abundance: -; j_gene: TRBJ2-7; v_gene: TRBV28; d_gene: -
CDR3aa: CASSHNPRGRVSPLHF; CDR3nt: TGTGCCAGCAGCCATAATCCCCGGGGGAGGGTTTCACCCCTCCACTTT; len: 16; abundance: -; j_gene: TRBJ1-6; v_gene: TRBV11-2; d_gene: -
CDR3aa: CASSYPGTSFYEQYF; CDR3nt: TGTGCCAGCAGTTACCCCGGGACTAGTTTCTACGAGCAGTACTTC; len: 15; abundance: -; j_gene: TRBJ2-7; v_gene: TRBV6-2/TRBV6-3; d_gene: TRBD2
CDR3aa: CASSTTAGNTIYF; CDR3nt: TGTGCCAGCAGCACCACAGCTGGAAACACCATATATTTT; len: 13; abundance: -; j_gene: TRBJ1-3; v_gene: TRBV7-9; d_gene: -
CDR3aa: CASSLVGRDRGDETQYF; CDR3nt: TGTGCCAGCAGCTTAGTAGGACGGGACAGGGGGGATGAGACCCAGTACTTC; len: 17; abundance: -; j_gene: TRBJ2-5; v_gene: TRBV11-2; d_gene: TRBD1
CDR3aa: CASSSGTGATNEKLFF; CDR3nt: TGTGCCAGCAGTTCCGGGACAGGGGCGACTAATGAAAAACTGTTTTTT; len: 16; abundance: -; j_gene: TRBJ1-4; v_gene: TRBV6-2/TRBV6-3; d_gene: TRBD1
CDR3aa: CASKQGSNQPQHF; CDR3nt: TGCGCCAGCAAACAGGGGAGCAATCAGCCCCAGCATTTT; len: 13; abundance: -; j_gene: TRBJ1-5; v_gene: TRBV10-2; d_gene: TRBD1
CDR3aa: CASSSDRGYGYTF; CDR3nt: TGTGCCAGCAGCTCGGACAGGGGCTATGGCTACACCTTC; len: 13; abundance: -; j_gene: TRBJ1-2; v_gene: TRBV7-9; d_gene: TRBD1
CDR3aa: CASSLGSAGNTIYF; CDR3nt: TGTGCCAGCAGCTTAGGGTCGGCTGGAAACACCATATATTTT; len: 14; abundance: -; j_gene: TRBJ1-3; v_gene: TRBV7-2; d_gene: -
CDR3aa: CASSFKAAGISYEQYF; CDR3nt: TGTGCCAGCAGCTTTAAGGCGGCGGGGATTAGCTACGAGCAGTACTTC; len: 16; abundance: once; j_gene: TRBJ2-7; v_gene: TRBV13; d_gene: -
CDR3aa: CASSLIGRPGTEAFF; CDR3nt: TGTGCCAGCAGCTTGATCGGCCGCCCGGGCACTGAAGCTTTCTTT; len: 15; abundance: -; j_gene: TRBJ1-1; v_gene: TRBV5-6; d_gene: -
CDR3aa: CASSQLSVDEQFF; CDR3nt: TGTGCCAGCAGCCAACTCAGCGTCGATGAGCAGTTCTTC; len: 13; abundance: once; j_gene: TRBJ2-1; v_gene: TRBV4-2; d_gene: -
CDR3aa: CASTNGHRAVQETQYF; CDR3nt: TGTGCCAGCACCAACGGACATAGGGCGGTTCAAGAGACCCAGTACTTC; len: 16; abundance: -; j_gene: TRBJ2-5; v_gene: TRBV11-2; d_gene: -
CDR3aa: CASSTPGSFVYTANYGYTF; CDR3nt: TGTGCCAGCAGTACTCCAGGGTCGTTCGTGTACACAGCTAACTATGGCTACACCTTC; len: 19; abundance: -; j_gene: TRBJ1-2; v_gene: TRBV28; d_gene: -
CDR3aa: CASSPLQGNQPQHF; CDR3nt: TGTGCCAGCTCACCACTCCAGGGCAATCAGCCCCAGCATTTT; len: 14; abundance: few; j_gene: TRBJ1-5; v_gene: TRBV18; d_gene: -
CDR3aa: CASSFGGLTEAFF; CDR3nt: TGTGCCAGCAGTTTCGGGGGGCTGACTGAAGCTTTCTTT; len: 13; abundance: -; j_gene: TRBJ1-1; v_gene: TRBV6-5; d_gene: -
CDR3aa: CATSSGRVRGLHF; CDR3nt: TGTGCCACCAGCAGCGGGCGGGTCAGGGGTTTACATTTT; len: 13; abundance: -; j_gene: TRBJ1-5; v_gene: TRBV15; d_gene: -
CDR3aa: CATRRQGWDNQPQHF; CDR3nt: TGTGCCACCAGACGACAGGGATGGGACAATCAGCCCCAGCATTTT; len: 15; abundance: -; j_gene: TRBJ1-5; v_gene: TRBV24-1; d_gene: TRBD1
CDR3aa: CASSELSTGLSGYTF; CDR3nt: TGTGCCAGCAGCGAGCTCTCGACAGGGTTAAGTGGCTACACCTTC; len: 15; abundance: -; j_gene: TRBJ1-2; v_gene: TRBV5-6; d_gene: TRBD1
CDR3aa: CSVEGPFTGELFF; CDR3nt: TGCAGCGTTGAGGGGCCGTTCACCGGGGAGCTGTTTTTT; len: 13; abundance: -; j_gene: TRBJ2-2; v_gene: TRBV29-1; d_gene: -